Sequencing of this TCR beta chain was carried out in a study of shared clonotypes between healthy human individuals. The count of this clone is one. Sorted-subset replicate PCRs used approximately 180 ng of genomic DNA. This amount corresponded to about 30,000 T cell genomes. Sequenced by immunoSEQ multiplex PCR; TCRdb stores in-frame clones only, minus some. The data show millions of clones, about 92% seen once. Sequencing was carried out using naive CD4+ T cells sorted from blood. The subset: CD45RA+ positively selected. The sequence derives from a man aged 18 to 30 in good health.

The CDR3 loop reads CASSLQGGSYNEQFF. CDR3 in DNA: TGTGCCAGCAGCCTACAGGGGGGGTCCTACAATGAGCAGTTCTTC. The chain is built from TRBV7-2 and TRBJ2-1; D is possibly TRBD1 (8 bases). Germline lookup yields CDR1 SGHTA and CDR2 FQGNSA. This CDR3 region has 15 residues. Trimming stripped 5 bases from V and 1 base from J, with 12 bases between.